Listed below are T cell receptor beta chains from one sample, sequenced in a study of Ad26.COV2.S vaccination and SARS-CoV-2 variants. Using immunoSEQ multiplex PCR, the repertoire was profiled, and TCRdb retains in-frame clones only, with some absent. The data contain around 86,000 clones, more than 70% of them singletons. Sequenced material: peripheral blood, taken after recovery from COVID-19. These receptors were obtained from a human donor who had recovered from COVID-19. Each CDR3 is given with its conserved first and last residue. Each record gives: J gene, V gene, clone size, D gene, CDR3 DNA, CDR3 protein. A D gene is named only where the DNA matches it firmly. Part of the rows lack a size; the others show once, few, many or a class for expanded clones.

j_call: TRBJ2-1; v_call: TRBV5-1; clone_size: .; d_call: TRBD2; cdr3_nt: TGCGCCAGCAGCTTGGGAGGGACTAGTGATGAGCAGTTCTTC; cdr3_aa: CASSLGGTSDEQFF
j_call: TRBJ2-7; v_call: TRBV9; clone_size: once; d_call: TRBD1; cdr3_nt: TGTGCCAGCAGCCCGGGGACAGATTACTACGAGCAGTACTTC; cdr3_aa: CASSPGTDYYEQYF
j_call: TRBJ2-7; v_call: TRBV5-4; clone_size: once; d_call: .; cdr3_nt: TGTGCCAGCAGCTTAGGTGGGATTAGTGAGCAGTACTTC; cdr3_aa: CASSLGGISEQYF
j_call: TRBJ2-1; v_call: TRBV6-5; clone_size: .; d_call: TRBD1; cdr3_nt: TGTGCCAGCAGTTCCTCCGGGACAGGGCGTTACAATGAGCAGTTCTTC; cdr3_aa: CASSSSGTGRYNEQFF
j_call: TRBJ1-2; v_call: TRBV7-8; clone_size: .; d_call: .; cdr3_nt: TGTGCCAGCAGCCCGCGGACGGGTGGCTACACCTTC; cdr3_aa: CASSPRTGGYTF
j_call: TRBJ2-2; v_call: TRBV7-9; clone_size: .; d_call: TRBD1; cdr3_nt: TGTGCCAGCAGACCAGACTTTTCAGACAGGGGGGAGGCCGGGGAGCTGTTTTTT; cdr3_aa: CASRPDFSDRGEAGELFF
j_call: TRBJ1-5; v_call: TRBV6-6; clone_size: few; d_call: TRBD1; cdr3_nt: TGTGCCAGCAGTTCCCCCGGACAGGAGAATCAGCCCCAGCATTTT; cdr3_aa: CASSSPGQENQPQHF
j_call: TRBJ2-7; v_call: TRBV7-6; clone_size: .; d_call: .; cdr3_nt: TGTGCCAGCAGCCCAAGGGCGGGGGCGTCCTACGAGCAGTACTTC; cdr3_aa: CASSPRAGASYEQYF
j_call: TRBJ1-2; v_call: TRBV29-1; clone_size: .; d_call: .; cdr3_nt: TGCAGCGTTGGGGAGGGAAGTAGTGGCTACACCTTC; cdr3_aa: CSVGEGSSGYTF
j_call: TRBJ2-2; v_call: TRBV18; clone_size: .; d_call: TRBD2; cdr3_nt: TGTGCCAGCTCAACAACTAGCGTCGCGAACACCGGGGAGCTGTTTTTT; cdr3_aa: CASSTTSVANTGELFF
j_call: TRBJ2-5; v_call: TRBV7-5; clone_size: .; d_call: .; cdr3_nt: TGTGTCAGAAGCTTAGCGCTAGGTCTAGCGTCACAAGAGACCCAGTACTTC; cdr3_aa: CVRSLALGLASQETQYF
j_call: TRBJ1-5; v_call: TRBV28; clone_size: .; d_call: .; cdr3_nt: TGTGCCAGCAAACGTACACAGGGCAGCAATCAGCCCCAGCATTTT; cdr3_aa: CASKRTQGSNQPQHF
j_call: TRBJ1-2; v_call: TRBV3-1/TRBV3-2; clone_size: .; d_call: .; cdr3_nt: TGTGCCAGCAGCCTTCTGACAAGCCATAACTATGGCTACACCTTC; cdr3_aa: CASSLLTSHNYGYTF
j_call: TRBJ1-2; v_call: TRBV9; clone_size: .; d_call: .; cdr3_nt: TGTGCCAGCAGCGTAGGTCCAAGCCCTAACTATGGCTACACCTTC; cdr3_aa: CASSVGPSPNYGYTF
j_call: TRBJ2-5; v_call: TRBV7-2; clone_size: .; d_call: .; cdr3_nt: TGTGCCAGCAGCCAACCTGACAGTCGCCAAGAGACCCAGTACTTC; cdr3_aa: CASSQPDSRQETQYF
j_call: TRBJ2-7; v_call: TRBV2; clone_size: .; d_call: .; cdr3_nt: TGTGCCAGCAGTTTCGGAACCTACGAGCAGTACTTC; cdr3_aa: CASSFGTYEQYF
j_call: TRBJ1-1; v_call: TRBV10-1; clone_size: .; d_call: .; cdr3_nt: TGCGCCAGCAGTGACGGCGAACGGGGGTACGCCTCTGAAGCTTTCTTT; cdr3_aa: CASSDGERGYASEAFF
j_call: TRBJ2-7; v_call: TRBV6-1; clone_size: .; d_call: .; cdr3_nt: TGTGCCAGCAGTGAAAATTGGGATTACGAGCAGTACTTC; cdr3_aa: CASSENWDYEQYF
j_call: TRBJ1-2; v_call: TRBV5-1; clone_size: few; d_call: .; cdr3_nt: TGCGCCAGCAGTTCGGAAGCTAACTATGGCTACACCTTC; cdr3_aa: CASSSEANYGYTF
j_call: TRBJ2-5; v_call: TRBV5-5; clone_size: .; d_call: .; cdr3_nt: TGTGCCAGCAGCTTGGGGATAGAGACCCAGTACTTC; cdr3_aa: CASSLGIETQYF
j_call: TRBJ2-5; v_call: TRBV7-3; clone_size: .; d_call: TRBD1; cdr3_nt: TGTGCCAGCAGCTTAACAACAGGGGTTCGCGAGACCCAGTACTTC; cdr3_aa: CASSLTTGVRETQYF
j_call: TRBJ2-7; v_call: TRBV7-2; clone_size: .; d_call: TRBD2; cdr3_nt: TGTGCCAGCAGCTTAGTCGGGGGGATAGTCTACGAGCAGTACTTC; cdr3_aa: CASSLVGGIVYEQYF
j_call: TRBJ2-3; v_call: TRBV5-1; clone_size: .; d_call: TRBD1; cdr3_nt: TGCGCCAGCAGCTTGGGGAGACAGGGTATCGATACGCAGTATTTT; cdr3_aa: CASSLGRQGIDTQYF
j_call: TRBJ2-7; v_call: TRBV11-2; clone_size: .; d_call: .; cdr3_nt: TGTGCCAGCAGATCAACGACGGGGGCCGAGCAGTACTTC; cdr3_aa: CASRSTTGAEQYF
j_call: TRBJ1-5; v_call: TRBV6-6; clone_size: .; d_call: TRBD1; cdr3_nt: TGTGCCAGCAGTCTTCATACGGACAGGGGCGACGATCAGCCCCAGCATTTT; cdr3_aa: CASSLHTDRGDDQPQHF
j_call: TRBJ1-6; v_call: TRBV6-5; clone_size: .; d_call: TRBD1; cdr3_nt: TGTGCCAGCAGTTACTCGACAGGGGGCAATTCACCCCTCCACTTT; cdr3_aa: CASSYSTGGNSPLHF
j_call: TRBJ2-7; v_call: TRBV5-1; clone_size: .; d_call: .; cdr3_nt: TGCGCCAGCAGCTTGTTCCCGGCCGGGACTTCCTACGAGCAGTACTTC; cdr3_aa: CASSLFPAGTSYEQYF
j_call: TRBJ2-7; v_call: TRBV5-5; clone_size: .; d_call: TRBD2; cdr3_nt: TGTGCCAGCAGCCTAACTAGCGGGATGGGAGAGCAGTACTTC; cdr3_aa: CASSLTSGMGEQYF
j_call: TRBJ1-1; v_call: TRBV7-8; clone_size: .; d_call: .; cdr3_nt: TGTGCCAGCTCATCGACGGAGAACACTGAAGCTTTCTTT; cdr3_aa: CASSSTENTEAFF
j_call: TRBJ2-2; v_call: TRBV7-8; clone_size: .; d_call: .; cdr3_nt: TGTGCCAGCAGCTCCGAGGTCAGGGCGAGAACCGGGGAGCTGTTTTTT; cdr3_aa: CASSSEVRARTGELFF